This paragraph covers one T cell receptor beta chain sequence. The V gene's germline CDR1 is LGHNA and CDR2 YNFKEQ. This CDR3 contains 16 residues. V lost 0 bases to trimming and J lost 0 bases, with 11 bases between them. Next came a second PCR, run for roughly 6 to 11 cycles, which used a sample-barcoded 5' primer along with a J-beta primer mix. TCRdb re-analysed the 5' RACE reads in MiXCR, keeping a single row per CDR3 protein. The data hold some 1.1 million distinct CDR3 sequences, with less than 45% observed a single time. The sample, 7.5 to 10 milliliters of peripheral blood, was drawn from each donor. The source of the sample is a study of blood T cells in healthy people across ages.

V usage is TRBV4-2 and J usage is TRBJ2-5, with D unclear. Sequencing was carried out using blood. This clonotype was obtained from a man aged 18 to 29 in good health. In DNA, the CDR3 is TGTGCCAGCAGCCAAGATTATGGAGACTACCAAGAGACCCAGTACTTC. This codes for CASSQDYGDYQETQYF.